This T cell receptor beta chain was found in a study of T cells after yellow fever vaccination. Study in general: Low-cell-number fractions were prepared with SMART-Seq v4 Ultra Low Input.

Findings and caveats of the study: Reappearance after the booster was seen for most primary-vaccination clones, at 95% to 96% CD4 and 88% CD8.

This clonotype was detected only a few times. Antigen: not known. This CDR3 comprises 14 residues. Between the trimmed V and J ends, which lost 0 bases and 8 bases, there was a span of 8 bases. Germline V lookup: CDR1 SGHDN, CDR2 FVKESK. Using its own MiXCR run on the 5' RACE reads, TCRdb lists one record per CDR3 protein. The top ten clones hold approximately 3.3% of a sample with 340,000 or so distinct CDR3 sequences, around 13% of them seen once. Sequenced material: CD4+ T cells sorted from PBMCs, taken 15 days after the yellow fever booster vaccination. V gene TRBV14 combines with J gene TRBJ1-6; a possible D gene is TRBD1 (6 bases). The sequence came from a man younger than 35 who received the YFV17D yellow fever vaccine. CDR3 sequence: CASSQDYRDSPLHF. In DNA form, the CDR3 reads TGTGCCAGCAGCCAAGATTACAGGGATTCACCCCTCCACTTT.